The following is a T cell receptor beta chain sequence with its context. This clone appeared a few times. Its antigen remains unidentified. Qualities for individual bases were not recorded, and no much larger clone is one base off. This sample stems from a study of control samples from healthy donors and cancer patients (dated by TCRdb to between 2020 and 2021). Library construction relied on the immunoSEQ multiplex PCR assay. What TCRdb holds here is the immuneACCESS table cut down to in-frame rearrangements. Part of the clones is not present; checked against another copy, under half of the missing clones reflect an unresolved V gene, and the others are unexplained. This sample has 150,000 to 200,000 clones in its table, and around 90% of those were observed once. Jointly, the top ten make up 1.4% of the sample. V drops 0 bases and J drops 2 bases, leaving 6 bases in between. In the germline V gene, CDR1 corresponds to SGHRS and CDR2 to YFSETQ. The CDR3 contains 13 residues, cysteine and phenylalanine counted. Only the CDR3 DNA is retained, 39 bases long and in frame from the first base.

This sequence was found in a woman aged 45-65 years in good health. The sequenced material came from blood. This chain joins TRBV5-1 to TRBJ2-7, with the D segment identity uncertain. The CDR3 reads CASSLDRPYEQYF. The DNA sequence is as follows: TGCGCCAGCAGCTTGGATAGGCCCTACGAGCAGTACTTC.